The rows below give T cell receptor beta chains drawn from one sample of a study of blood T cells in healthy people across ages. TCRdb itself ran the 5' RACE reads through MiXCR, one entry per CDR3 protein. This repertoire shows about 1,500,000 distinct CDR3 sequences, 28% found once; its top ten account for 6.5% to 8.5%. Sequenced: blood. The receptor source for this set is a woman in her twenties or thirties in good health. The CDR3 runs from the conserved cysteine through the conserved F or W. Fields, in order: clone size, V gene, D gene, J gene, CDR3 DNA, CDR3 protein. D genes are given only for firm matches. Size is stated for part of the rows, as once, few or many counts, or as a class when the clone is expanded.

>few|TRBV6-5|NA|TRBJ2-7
TGTGCCAGCAGTTACTCGATGCGGCGGGACAGCTCCTACGAGCAGTACTTC
CASSYSMRRDSSYEQYF
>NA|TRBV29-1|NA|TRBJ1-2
TGCAGCGCTGGGTCCGGGCAGGGACCTAACTATGGCTACACCTTC
CSAGSGQGPNYGYTF
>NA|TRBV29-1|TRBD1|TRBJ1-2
TGCAGCGTTGAAGAGAGTACAGGGGGCCCCTATGGCTACACCTTC
CSVEESTGGPYGYTF
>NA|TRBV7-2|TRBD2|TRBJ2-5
TGTGCCAGCAGCTTAGATCCAGCGGGGGGAGGAGAGACCCAGTACTTC
CASSLDPAGGGETQYF
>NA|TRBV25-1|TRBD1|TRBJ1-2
TGTGCCAGCAGTGAAGACAGGGAGGACGCTGGCTACACCTTC
CASSEDREDAGYTF
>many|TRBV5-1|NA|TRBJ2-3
TGCGCCAGCAGCTTGGACAGACGCACAGATACGCAGTATTTT
CASSLDRRTDTQYF
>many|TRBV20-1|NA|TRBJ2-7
TGCAGTGCTAGAGCGGCACAGGGTGCCTACGAGCAGTACTTC
CSARAAQGAYEQYF
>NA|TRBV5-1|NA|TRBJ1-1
TGCGCCAGCAGCTTGGCAGCGTCGCGCGAAGCTTTCTTT
CASSLAASREAFF
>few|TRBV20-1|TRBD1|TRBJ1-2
TGCAGTGCTCGGGGGACAGGGGATAGCGGGTATGGCTACACCTTC
CSARGTGDSGYGYTF
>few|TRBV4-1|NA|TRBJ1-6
TGCGCCAGCAGCCAAGGAGGGGGTCCCCCACCAAATAATTCACCCCTCCACTTT
CASSQGGGPPPNNSPLHF
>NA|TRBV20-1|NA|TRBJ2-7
TGCGGTGCTAGGGCGTCCTACGAGCAGTACTTC
CGARASYEQYF
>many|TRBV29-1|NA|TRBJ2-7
TGCAGCGTTGACTCGTTTGCGGGACAGACTACCTACGAGCAGTACTTC
CSVDSFAGQTTYEQYF
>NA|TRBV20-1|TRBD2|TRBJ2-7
TGCAGTGCTAGAGCCTCCGGACTAGTCGGATGGATCCAGTACTTC
CSARASGLVGWIQYF
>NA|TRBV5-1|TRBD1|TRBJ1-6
TGCGCCAGCAGACCGGGGACAGCAAATTCACCCCTCCACTTT
CASRPGTANSPLHF
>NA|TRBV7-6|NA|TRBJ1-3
TGTGCCAGCAGCACCGTAGCAACTGGAAACACCATATATTTT
CASSTVATGNTIYF
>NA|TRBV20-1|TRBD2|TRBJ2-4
TGCAGTGGACTAGCGGGCTACAATGAGCAGTACTTC
CSGLAGYNEQYF
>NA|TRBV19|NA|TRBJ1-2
TGTGCCAGTAACCCAGCGGGGTATGGCTACACCTTC
CASNPAGYGYTF
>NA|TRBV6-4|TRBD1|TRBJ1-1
TGTGCCAGCAGTGTTGACAGGGGGGTTACTGAAGCTTTCTTT
CASSVDRGVTEAFF
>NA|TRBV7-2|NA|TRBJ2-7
TGTGCCAGCAGCTTAGGGGGGCGGGGGACATCCTACGAGCAGTACTTC
CASSLGGRGTSYEQYF
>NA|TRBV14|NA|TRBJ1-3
TGTGCCAGCAGCCAAGTGGGGATCACCATATATTTT
CASSQVGITIYF
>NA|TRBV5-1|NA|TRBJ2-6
TGCGCCAGCAGCTTGGCACCCCCTGGGGCCAACGTCCTGACTTTC
CASSLAPPGANVLTF
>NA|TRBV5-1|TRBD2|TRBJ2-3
TGCACCAGCAGCCCGGGGACTAGCGGGAGAATGGAAGATACGCAGTATTTT
CTSSPGTSGRMEDTQYF
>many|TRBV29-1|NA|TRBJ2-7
TGCAGCGTTGAAGCCGGGTACGAGCAGTACTTC
CSVEAGYEQYF
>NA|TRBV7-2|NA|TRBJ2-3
TGTGCCAGCACCTGGAGGATGGCCCTGAGGGATACGCAGTATTTT
CASTWRMALRDTQYF
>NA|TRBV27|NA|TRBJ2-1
TGTGCCAGCAGCCGTCTCGGGACGCAATACAATGAGCAGTTCTTC
CASSRLGTQYNEQFF
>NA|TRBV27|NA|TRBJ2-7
TGTGCCAGCGGTCAAGGGTTCTCCTACGAGCAGTACTTC
CASGQGFSYEQYF
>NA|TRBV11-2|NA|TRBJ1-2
TGTGCCAGCAGCTTAGGCCCGGGTGGCTATGGCTACACCTTC
CASSLGPGGYGYTF